Following are 8 T cell receptor beta chains from one sample sequenced in a study of T cells in Graves' hyperthyroidism and ophthalmopathy. TCR beta CDR3 regions were amplified from RNA. First-round RT-PCR of the TCR CDR3 relied on the HTBI primer set. TCRdb called the multiplex PCR reads again in MiXCR, with one record for every CDR3 protein. Of over 250,000 distinct CDR3 sequences in the sample, 20% to 30% were seen once. The sequencing sample was made of blood. The receptors derive from a man aged 35 to 55 with Graves' hyperthyroidism that later progressed to Graves' ophthalmopathy.

This chain uses TRBV20-1 with TRBJ2-3; 8 bases match TRBD2. V trimming: 5 bases; J trimming: 1 base; junction bases outside the gene matches: 5. CDR3 length equals 14 residues. CDR1 is DFQATT and CDR2 is SNEGSKA in the germline V gene (reference sequence). The CDR3 protein is CSASKAGGTDTQYF. The DNA for the CDR3 is TGCAGTGCTTCTAAAGCGGGAGGCACAGATACGCAGTATTTT.

This clonotype was recorded many times. This chain connects TRBV11-2 to TRBJ2-2, with D possibly being TRBD2 (6 bases). CDR1 and CDR2 from the germline V gene are SGHAT and FQNNGV. CDR3 size: 16 residues. V lost 7 bases and J 6 bases, leaving 21 bases between the germline ends. CDR3 DNA sequence: TGTGCCAGCACTATTCGTCGACTAGTCGGGGCCGGGGAGCTGTTTTTT. This sequence encodes CASTIRRLVGAGELFF. Full variable domain (missing parts from reference TRBV11-2 and TRBJ2-2): EAGVAQSPRYKIIEKRQSVAFWCNPISGHATLYWYQQILGQGPKLLIQFQNNGVVDDSQLPKDRFSAERLKGVDSTLKIQPAKLEDSAVYLCASTIRRLVGAGELFFGEGSRLTVL.

This clonotype was detected ten times or more. The rearrangement uses TRBV10-3 and TRBJ1-2; no reliable D call. The germline V gene has CDR1 ENHRY and CDR2 SYGVKD. CDR3 length equals 13 residues. Trimming pared 7 bases from V and 2 bases from J, leaving 11 bases between. The CDR3 bases are TGTGCCATCAATTTTGGGGAGAACTATGGCTACACCTTC. It is translated as CAINFGENYGYTF.

In this sample, this clonotype turned up once. The chain is built from TRBV12-3 or TRBV12-4 and TRBJ2-7; D assignment may be TRBD1 or TRBD2 (5 bases each). V dropped 2 bases and J dropped 2 bases, with 10 bases sitting between them. CDR3 length: 14 amino acids. The CDR3 spells CASSLPGLTYEQYF. For the CDR3, the DNA is TGTGCCAGCAGTTTACCGGGGCTAACCTACGAGCAGTACTTC.

There are many counts of this clonotype. The V call is TRBV12-3 or TRBV12-4, the J call TRBJ2-7; D is ambiguous. This CDR3 is 11 amino acids long. Trimming removed 6 bases at V and 7 bases at J, with 10 bases between. CDR3 residues: CASSPALEQYF. CDR3 nucleotides: TGTGCCAGCAGCCCTGCCCTGGAGCAGTACTTC.

The gene calls are TRBV6-1 and TRBJ1-2, with a possible D match to TRBD1 (6 bases). The ends were cut back, 5 bases at V and 4 bases at J, with 17 bases in the middle. The CDR3 extends over 15 amino acids. CDR1 MNHNS and CDR2 SASEGT come from the germline V gene. The DNA for the CDR3 is TGTGCCAGCAGTCCTTCGGACAGCCTCGCCTATGGCTACACCTTC. Translated: CASSPSDSLAYGYTF.

This clonotype was counted many times. V and J are TRBV6-1 and TRBJ1-3; D is unresolved. The germline V gene encodes CDR1 MNHNS and CDR2 SASEGT. Deletions cut 6 bases from V and 0 bases from J, with 12 bases between. The CDR3 is 15 amino acids. The CDR3 loop reads CASRPTRTSGNTIYF. CDR3 coding DNA: TGTGCCAGCAGACCTACTAGGACCTCTGGAAACACCATATATTTT.

There are many counts of this clonotype. The rearrangement joins TRBV20-1 to TRBJ2-7; TRBD1 agrees at 9 bases. Germline V gene sequence: CDR1 DFQATT, CDR2 SNEGSKA (reference sequence). This CDR3 has 13 amino acids. The V and J ends lost 0 bases and 3 bases, in that order; junction bases with no gene match: 0. The CDR3 DNA is TGCAGTGCTAGAGAGGACAGGGGCTACGAGCAGTACTTC. It codes for CSAREDRGYEQYF.